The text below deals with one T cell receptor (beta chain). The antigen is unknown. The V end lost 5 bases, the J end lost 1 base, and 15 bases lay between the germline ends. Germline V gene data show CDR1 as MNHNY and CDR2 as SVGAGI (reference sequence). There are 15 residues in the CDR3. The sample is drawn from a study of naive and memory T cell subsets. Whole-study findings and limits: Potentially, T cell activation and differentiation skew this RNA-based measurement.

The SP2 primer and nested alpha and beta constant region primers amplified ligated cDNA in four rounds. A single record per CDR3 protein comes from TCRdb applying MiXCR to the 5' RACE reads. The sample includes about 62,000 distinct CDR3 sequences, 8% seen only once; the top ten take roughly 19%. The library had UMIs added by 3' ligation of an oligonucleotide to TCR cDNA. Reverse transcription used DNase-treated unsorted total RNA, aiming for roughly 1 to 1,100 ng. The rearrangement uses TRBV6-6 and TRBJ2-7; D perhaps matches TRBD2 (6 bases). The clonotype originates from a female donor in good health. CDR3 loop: CASSPRGFMSYEQYF. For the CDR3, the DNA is TGTGCCAGCAGTCCCCGGGGGTTTATGTCCTACGAGCAGTACTTC.